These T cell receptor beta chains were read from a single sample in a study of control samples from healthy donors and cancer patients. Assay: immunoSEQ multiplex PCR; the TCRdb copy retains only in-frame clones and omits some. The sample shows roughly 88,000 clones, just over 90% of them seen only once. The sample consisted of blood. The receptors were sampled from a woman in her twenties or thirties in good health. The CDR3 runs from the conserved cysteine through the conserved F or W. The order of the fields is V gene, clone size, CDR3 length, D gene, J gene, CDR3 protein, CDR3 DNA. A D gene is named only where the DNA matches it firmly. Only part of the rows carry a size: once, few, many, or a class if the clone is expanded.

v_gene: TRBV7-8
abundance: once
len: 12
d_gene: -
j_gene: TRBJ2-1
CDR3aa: CASSLDFQMRFF
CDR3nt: TGTGCCAGCAGCTTAGATTTCCAGATGCGGTTCTTC

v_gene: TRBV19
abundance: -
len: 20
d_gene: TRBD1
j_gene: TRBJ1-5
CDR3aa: CASGFTQSRGRKGARGPQHF
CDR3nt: TGTGCCAGTGGATTTACACAGTCTAGGGGGCGCAAAGGGGCCCGTGGGCCCCAGCATTTT

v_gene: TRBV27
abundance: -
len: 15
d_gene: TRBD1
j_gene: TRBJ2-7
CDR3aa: CASSFLRQGAYEQYF
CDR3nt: TGTGCCAGCAGTTTCCTTAGACAGGGGGCCTACGAGCAGTACTTC

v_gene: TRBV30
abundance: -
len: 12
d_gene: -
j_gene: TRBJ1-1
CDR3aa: CAWSPLGYEAFF
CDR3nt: TGTGCCTGGAGCCCGTTAGGGTACGAAGCTTTCTTT

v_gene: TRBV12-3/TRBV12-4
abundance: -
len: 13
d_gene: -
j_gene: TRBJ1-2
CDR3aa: CASSQQGLDGYTF
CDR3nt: TGTGCCAGCAGTCAACAGGGATTAGACGGCTACACCTTC

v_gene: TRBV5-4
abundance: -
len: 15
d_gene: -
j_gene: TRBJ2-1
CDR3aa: CASSLGRDPYNEQFF
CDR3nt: TGTGCCAGCAGCTTGGGACGGGACCCTTACAATGAGCAGTTCTTC

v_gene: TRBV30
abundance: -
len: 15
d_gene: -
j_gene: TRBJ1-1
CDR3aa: CAWSVRRVMNTEAFF
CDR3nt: TGTGCCTGGAGTGTACGTAGGGTGATGAACACTGAAGCTTTCTTT

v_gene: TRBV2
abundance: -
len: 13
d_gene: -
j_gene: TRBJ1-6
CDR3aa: CASSEQGKSPLHF
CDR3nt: TGTGCCAGCAGTGAACAGGGAAAATCACCCCTCCACTTT

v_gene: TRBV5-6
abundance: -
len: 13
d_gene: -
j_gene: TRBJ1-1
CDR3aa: CASSWALNTEAFF
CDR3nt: TGTGCCAGCAGCTGGGCCTTGAACACTGAAGCTTTCTTT

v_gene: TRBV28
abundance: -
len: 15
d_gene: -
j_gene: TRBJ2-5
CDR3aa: CASSLRQAGPETQYF
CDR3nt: TGTGCCAGCAGTTTGAGACAGGCCGGACCGGAGACCCAGTACTTC

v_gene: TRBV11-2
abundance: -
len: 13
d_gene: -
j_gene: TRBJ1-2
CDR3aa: CASSSKSALGYTF
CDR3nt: TGTGCCAGCAGCTCGAAATCCGCTTTGGGCTACACCTTC

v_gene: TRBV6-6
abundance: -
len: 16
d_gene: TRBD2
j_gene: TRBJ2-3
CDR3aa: CASSFRLAKSTDTQYF
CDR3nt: TGTGCCAGCAGTTTTCGACTAGCAAAAAGCACAGATACGCAGTATTTT

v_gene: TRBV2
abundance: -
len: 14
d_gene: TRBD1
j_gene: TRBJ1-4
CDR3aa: CASRIQGAGEKLFF
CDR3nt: TGTGCCAGCAGGATACAGGGGGCTGGGGAAAAACTGTTTTTT

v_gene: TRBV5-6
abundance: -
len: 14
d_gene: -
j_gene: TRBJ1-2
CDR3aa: CASSLRGGVYGYTF
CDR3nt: TGTGCCAGCAGCTTAAGGGGAGGGGTCTATGGCTACACCTTC

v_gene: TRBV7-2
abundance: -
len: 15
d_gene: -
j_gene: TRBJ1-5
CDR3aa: CASSPGGNSNQPQHF
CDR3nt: TGTGCCAGCAGCCCTGGGGGAAATAGCAATCAGCCCCAGCATTTT

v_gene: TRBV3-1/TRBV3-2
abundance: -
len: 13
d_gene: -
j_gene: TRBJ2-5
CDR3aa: CASSGGTQETQYF
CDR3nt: TGTGCCAGCAGCGGGGGGACGCAAGAGACCCAGTACTTC

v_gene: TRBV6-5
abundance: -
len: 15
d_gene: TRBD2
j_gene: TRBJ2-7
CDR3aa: CASRPSGASSYEQYF
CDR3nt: TGTGCCAGCAGACCCAGCGGGGCGAGCTCCTACGAGCAGTACTTC

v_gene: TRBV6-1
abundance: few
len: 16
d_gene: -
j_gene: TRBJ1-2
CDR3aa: CASSERFGANGYGYTF
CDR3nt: TGTGCCAGCAGTGAAAGGTTCGGGGCTAATGGGTATGGCTACACCTTC

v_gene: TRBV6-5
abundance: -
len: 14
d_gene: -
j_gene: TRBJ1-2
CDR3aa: CASSPAGANYGYTF
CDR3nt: TGTGCCAGCAGCCCGGCAGGGGCAAACTATGGCTACACCTTC

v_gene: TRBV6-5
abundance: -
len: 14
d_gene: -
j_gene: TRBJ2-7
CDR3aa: CASSKRGAAYEQYF
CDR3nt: TGTGCCAGCAGTAAACGTGGGGCGGCCTACGAGCAGTACTTC

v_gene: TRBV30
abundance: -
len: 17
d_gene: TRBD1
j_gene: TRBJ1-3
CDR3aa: CAWSPIRDSLSGNTIYF
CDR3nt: TGTGCCTGGAGTCCTATTCGGGACAGCCTCTCTGGAAACACCATATATTTT

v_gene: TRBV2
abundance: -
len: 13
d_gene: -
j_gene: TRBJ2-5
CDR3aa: CASSVTRWETQYF
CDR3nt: TGTGCCAGCAGTGTCACCAGGTGGGAGACCCAGTACTTC

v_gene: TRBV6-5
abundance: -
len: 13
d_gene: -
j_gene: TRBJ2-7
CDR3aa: CASSYRPDYEQYF
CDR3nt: TGTGCCAGCAGTTATAGGCCCGACTACGAGCAGTACTTC

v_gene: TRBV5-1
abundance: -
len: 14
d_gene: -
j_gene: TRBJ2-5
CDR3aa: CASSLERGEETQYF
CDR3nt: TGCGCCAGCAGCCTGGAGAGAGGAGAAGAGACCCAGTACTTC

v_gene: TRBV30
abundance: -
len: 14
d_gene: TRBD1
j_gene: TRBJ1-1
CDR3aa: CAWTTGTGSPEAFF
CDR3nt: TGTGCCTGGACTACCGGGACAGGGTCGCCTGAAGCTTTCTTT

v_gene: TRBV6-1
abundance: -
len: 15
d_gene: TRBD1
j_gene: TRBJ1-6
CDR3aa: CASSKADRANSPLHF
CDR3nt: TGTGCCAGCAGTAAAGCGGACAGGGCAAATTCACCCCTCCACTTT

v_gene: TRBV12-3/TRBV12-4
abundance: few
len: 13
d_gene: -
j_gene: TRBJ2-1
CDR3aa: CASSSIAYDEQFF
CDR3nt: TGTGCCAGCAGTTCCATTGCATACGATGAGCAGTTCTTC

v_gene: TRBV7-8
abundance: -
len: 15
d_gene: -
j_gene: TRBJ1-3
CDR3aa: CASSSDGISGNTIYF
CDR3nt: TGTGCCAGCAGCTCCGACGGGATCTCTGGAAACACCATATATTTT

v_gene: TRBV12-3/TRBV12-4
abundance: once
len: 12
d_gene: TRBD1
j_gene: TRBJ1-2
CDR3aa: CASSDRGYGYTF
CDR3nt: TGTGCCAGCAGCGACAGGGGCTATGGCTACACCTTC

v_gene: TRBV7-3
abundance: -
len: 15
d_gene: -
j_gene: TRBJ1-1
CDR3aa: CASSLQGTANTEAFF
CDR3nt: TGTGCCAGCAGCTTACAGGGCACTGCGAACACTGAAGCTTTCTTT

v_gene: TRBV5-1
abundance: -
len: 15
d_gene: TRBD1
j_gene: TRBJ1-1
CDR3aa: CASSPEGQGTTEAFF
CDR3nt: TGCGCCAGCAGCCCGGAGGGACAGGGTACTACTGAAGCTTTCTTT

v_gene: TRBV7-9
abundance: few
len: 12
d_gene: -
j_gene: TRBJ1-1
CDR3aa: CASSLMNTEAFF
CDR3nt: TGTGCCAGCAGCTTAATGAACACTGAAGCTTTCTTT

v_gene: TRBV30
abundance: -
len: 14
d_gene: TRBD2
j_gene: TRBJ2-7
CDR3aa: CAVLAGVSPYEQYF
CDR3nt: TGTGCTGTCTTAGCGGGAGTAAGCCCCTACGAGCAGTACTTC

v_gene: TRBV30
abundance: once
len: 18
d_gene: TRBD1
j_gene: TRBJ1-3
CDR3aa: CAWSVRDRGSVSGNTIYF
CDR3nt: TGTGCCTGGAGTGTACGGGACAGGGGATCCGTCTCTGGAAACACCATATATTTT